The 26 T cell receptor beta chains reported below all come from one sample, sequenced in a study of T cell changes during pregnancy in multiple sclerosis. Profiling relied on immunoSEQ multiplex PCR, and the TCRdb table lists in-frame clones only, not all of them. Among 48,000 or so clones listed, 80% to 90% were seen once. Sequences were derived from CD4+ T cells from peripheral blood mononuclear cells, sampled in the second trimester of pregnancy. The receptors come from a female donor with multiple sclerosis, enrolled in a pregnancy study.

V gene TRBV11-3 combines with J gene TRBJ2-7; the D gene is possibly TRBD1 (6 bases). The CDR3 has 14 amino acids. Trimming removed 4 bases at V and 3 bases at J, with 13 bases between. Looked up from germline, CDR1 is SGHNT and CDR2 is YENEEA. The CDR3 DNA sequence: TGTGCCAGCAGCTCCTCGGGACACAGCTACGAGCAGTACTTC. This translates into CASSSSGHSYEQYF.

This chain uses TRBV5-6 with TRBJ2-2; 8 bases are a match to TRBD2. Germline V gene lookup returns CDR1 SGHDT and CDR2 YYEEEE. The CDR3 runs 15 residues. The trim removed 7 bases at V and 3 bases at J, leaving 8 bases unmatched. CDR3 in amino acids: CASALAGLYTGELFF. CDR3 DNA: TGTGCCAGCGCATTAGCGGGACTCTACACCGGGGAGCTGTTTTTT.

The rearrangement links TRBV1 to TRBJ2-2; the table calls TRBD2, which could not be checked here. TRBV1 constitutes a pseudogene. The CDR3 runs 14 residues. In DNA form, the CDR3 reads TGCACCAGCAACTATGGATATACAACCGGGGAGCTGTTTTTT. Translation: CTSNYGYTTGELFF.

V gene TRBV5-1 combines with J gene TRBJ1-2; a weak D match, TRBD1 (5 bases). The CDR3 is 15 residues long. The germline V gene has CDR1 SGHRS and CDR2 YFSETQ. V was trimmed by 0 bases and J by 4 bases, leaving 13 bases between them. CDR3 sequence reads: CASSLVPGDGYGYTF. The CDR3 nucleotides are TGCGCCAGCAGCTTGGTTCCGGGGGATGGCTATGGCTACACCTTC.

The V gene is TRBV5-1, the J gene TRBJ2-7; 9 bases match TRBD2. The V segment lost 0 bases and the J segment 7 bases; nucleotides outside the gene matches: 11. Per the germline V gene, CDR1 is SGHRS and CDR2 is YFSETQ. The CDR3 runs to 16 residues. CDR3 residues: CASSLDSSGAWGEQYF. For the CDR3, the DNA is TGCGCCAGCAGCTTGGATTCTAGCGGGGCCTGGGGGGAGCAGTACTTC.

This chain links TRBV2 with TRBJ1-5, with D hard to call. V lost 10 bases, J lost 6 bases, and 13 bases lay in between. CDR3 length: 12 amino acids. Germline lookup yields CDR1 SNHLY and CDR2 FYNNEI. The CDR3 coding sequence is TGTGCCACCCACCTGGGAGGTCAGCCCCAGCATTTT. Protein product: CATHLGGQPQHF.

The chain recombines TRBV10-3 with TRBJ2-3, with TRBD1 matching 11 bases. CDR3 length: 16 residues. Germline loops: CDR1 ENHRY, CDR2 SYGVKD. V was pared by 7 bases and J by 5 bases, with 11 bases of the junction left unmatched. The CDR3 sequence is CAITDPGQGVGDTQYF. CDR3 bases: TGTGCCATCACCGATCCGGGACAGGGGGTGGGAGATACGCAGTATTTT.

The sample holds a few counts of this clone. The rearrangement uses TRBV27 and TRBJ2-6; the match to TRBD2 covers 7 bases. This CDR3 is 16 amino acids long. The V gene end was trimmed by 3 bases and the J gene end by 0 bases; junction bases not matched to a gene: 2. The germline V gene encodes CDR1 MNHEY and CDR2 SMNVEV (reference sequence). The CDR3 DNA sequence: TGTGCCAGCAGTTTTGGCGGGAGCTCTGGGGCCAACGTCCTGACTTTC. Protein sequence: CASSFGGSSGANVLTF.

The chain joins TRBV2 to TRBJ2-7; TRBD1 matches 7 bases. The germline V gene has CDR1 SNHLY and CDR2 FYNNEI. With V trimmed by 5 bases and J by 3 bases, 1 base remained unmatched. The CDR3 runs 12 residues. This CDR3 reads CASSRGLYEQYF. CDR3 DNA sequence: TGTGCCAGCAGTAGGGGGCTCTACGAGCAGTACTTC.

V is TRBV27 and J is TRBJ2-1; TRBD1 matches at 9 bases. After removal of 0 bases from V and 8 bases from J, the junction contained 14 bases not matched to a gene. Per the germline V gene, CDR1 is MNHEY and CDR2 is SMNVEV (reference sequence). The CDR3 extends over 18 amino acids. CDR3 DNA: TGTGCCAGCAGTTTATCCCCAACCCCCGGGACAGGGATTGATGAGCAGTTCTTC. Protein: CASSLSPTPGTGIDEQFF.

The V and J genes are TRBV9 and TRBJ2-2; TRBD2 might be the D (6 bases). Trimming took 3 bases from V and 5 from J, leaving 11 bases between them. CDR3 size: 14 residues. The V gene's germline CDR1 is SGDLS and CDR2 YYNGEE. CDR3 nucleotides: TGTGCCAGCAGCGCCGTCCTAGCGACCGGGGAGCTGTTTTTT. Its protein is CASSAVLATGELFF.

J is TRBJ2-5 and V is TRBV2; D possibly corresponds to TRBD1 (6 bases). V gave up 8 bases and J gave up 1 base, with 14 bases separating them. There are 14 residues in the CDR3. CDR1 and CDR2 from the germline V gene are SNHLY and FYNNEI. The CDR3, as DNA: TGTGCCAGCGCCCCCACAGGGTCCCAAGAGACCCAGTACTTC. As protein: CASAPTGSQETQYF.

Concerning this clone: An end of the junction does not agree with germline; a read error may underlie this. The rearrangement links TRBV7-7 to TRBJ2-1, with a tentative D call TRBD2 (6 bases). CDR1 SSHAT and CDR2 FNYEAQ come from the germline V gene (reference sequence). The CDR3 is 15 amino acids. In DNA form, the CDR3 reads TGTGCTAGCAGCTTAGACGGGAGCTCCTACAATGAGCAGTTCTTC. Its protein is CASSLDGSSYNEQFF.

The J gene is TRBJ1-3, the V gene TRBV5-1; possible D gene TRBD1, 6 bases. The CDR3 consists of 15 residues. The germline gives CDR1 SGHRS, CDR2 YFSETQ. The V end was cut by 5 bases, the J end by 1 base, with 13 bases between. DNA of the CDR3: TGCGCCAGCAGTCTCCAGGGGTTTTCTGGAAACACCATATATTTT. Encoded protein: CASSLQGFSGNTIYF.

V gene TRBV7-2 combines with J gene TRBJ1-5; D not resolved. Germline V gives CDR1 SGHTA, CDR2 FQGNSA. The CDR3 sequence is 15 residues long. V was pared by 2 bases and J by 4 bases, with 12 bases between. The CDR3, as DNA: TGTGCCAGCAGCTTAATCCCGGGGAAAAATCAGCCCCAGCATTTT. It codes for CASSLIPGKNQPQHF.

This CDR3 reads CARNRVRPEQFF. CDR3 nucleotide sequence: TGCGCCAGGAACAGGGTCCGCCCCGAGCAGTTCTTC. This chain uses TRBV23-1 with TRBJ2-1, with a tentative D call TRBD1 (6 bases). TRBV23-1 is flagged as an ORF with uncertain function. The V end was cut by 9 bases, the J end by 10 bases, with 16 bases between. The CDR3 has 12 amino acids.

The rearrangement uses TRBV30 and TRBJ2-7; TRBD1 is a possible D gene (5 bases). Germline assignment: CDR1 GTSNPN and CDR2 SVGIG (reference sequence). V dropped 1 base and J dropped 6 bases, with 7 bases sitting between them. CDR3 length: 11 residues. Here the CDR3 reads CAWSGGGEQYF. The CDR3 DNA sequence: TGTGCCTGGAGTGGGGGCGGCGAGCAGTACTTC.

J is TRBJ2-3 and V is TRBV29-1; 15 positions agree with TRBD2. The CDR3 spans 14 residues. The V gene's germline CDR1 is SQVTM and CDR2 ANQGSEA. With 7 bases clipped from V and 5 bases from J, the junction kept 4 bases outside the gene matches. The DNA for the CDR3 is TGCAGCGCTCAGGGACTAGCGGGAGGAGATACGCAGTATTTT. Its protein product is CSAQGLAGGDTQYF.

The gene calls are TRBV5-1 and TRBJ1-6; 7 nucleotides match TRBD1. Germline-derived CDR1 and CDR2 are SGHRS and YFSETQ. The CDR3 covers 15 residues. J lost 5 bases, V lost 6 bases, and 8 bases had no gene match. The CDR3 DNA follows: TGCGCCAGCACACCCTCCGGACAGGATAATTCACCCCTCCACTTT. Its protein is CASTPSGQDNSPLHF. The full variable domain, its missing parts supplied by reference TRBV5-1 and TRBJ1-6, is KAGVTQTPRYLIKTRGQQVTLSCSPISGHRSVSWYQQTPGQGLQFLFEYFSETQRNKGNFPGRFSGRQFSNSRSEMNVSTLELGDSALYLCASTPSGQDNSPLHFGNGTRLTVT.

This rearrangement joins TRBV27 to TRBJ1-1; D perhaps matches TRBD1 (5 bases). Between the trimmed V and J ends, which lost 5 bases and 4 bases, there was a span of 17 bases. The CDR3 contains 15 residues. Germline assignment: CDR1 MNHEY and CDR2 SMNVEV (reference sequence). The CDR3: CASSPHGGESTEAFF. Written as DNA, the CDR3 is TGTGCCAGCAGTCCTCACGGAGGGGAGTCCACTGAAGCTTTCTTT.

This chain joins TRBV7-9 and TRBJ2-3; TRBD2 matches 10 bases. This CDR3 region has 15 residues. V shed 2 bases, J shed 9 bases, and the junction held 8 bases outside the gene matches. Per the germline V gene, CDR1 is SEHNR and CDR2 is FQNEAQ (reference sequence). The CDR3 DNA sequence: TGTGCCAGCAGCTTAACTAGCGGGACCTCGGCCACGCAGTATTTT. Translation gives CASSLTSGTSATQYF.

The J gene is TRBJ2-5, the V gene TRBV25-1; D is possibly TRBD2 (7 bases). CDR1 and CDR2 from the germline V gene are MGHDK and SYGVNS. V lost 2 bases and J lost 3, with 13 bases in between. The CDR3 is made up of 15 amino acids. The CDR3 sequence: CASSEPGRGKETQYF. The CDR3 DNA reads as TGTGCCAGCAGTGAACCGGGGAGGGGGAAAGAGACCCAGTACTTC.

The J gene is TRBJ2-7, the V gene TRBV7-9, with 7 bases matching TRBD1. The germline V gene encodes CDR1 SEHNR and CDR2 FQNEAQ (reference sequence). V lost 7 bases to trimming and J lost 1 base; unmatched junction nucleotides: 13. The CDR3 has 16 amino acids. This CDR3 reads CASTHSLRTGSYEQYF. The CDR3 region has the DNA TGTGCCAGCACCCACAGCTTGCGGACAGGTTCCTACGAGCAGTACTTC.

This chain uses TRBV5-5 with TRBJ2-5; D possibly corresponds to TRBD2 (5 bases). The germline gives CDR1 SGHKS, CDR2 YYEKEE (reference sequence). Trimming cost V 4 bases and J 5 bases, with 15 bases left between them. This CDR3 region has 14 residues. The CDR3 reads CASSEATRHETQYF. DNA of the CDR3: TGTGCCAGCAGCGAAGCCACTAGGCACGAGACCCAGTACTTC.

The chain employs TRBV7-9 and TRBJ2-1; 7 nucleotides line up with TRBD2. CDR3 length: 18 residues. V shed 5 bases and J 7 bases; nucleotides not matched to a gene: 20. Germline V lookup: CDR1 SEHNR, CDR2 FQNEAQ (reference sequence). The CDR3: CASSPPSGSGVMWNEQFF. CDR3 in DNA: TGTGCCAGCAGCCCCCCCTCAGGGAGCGGGGTCATGTGGAATGAGCAGTTCTTC.

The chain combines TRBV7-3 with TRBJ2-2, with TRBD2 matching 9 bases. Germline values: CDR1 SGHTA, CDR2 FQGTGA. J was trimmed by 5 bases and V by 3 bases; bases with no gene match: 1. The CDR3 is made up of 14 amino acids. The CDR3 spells CASSFSGSTGELFF. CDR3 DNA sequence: TGTGCCAGCAGCTTTAGCGGGAGTACCGGGGAGCTGTTTTTT. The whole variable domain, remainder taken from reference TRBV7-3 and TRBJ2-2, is GAGVSQTPSNKVTEKGKYVELRCDPISGHTALYWYRQSLGQGPEFLIYFQGTGAADDSGLPNDRFFAVRPEGSVSTLKIQRTERGDSAVYLCASSFSGSTGELFFGEGSRLTVL.